The sequence of this T cell receptor beta chain was determined in a study of shared T cell receptors in the human thymus. Trimming stripped 7 bases from V and 0 bases from J, with 14 bases between. This CDR3 is built from 15 residues. The germline gives CDR1 WNHNN, CDR2 SYGVQD (reference sequence). Sequencing was performed with immunoSEQ multiplex PCR; in TCRdb, only in-frame clones are kept and a portion is missing. The data show approximately 660,000 clones, around nine tenths seen once. In addition, the sample was reused for a study of human thymus T cells. That source reports: Healthy Finnish infants having corrective surgery for congenital heart defects served as donors. The source of the thymus tissue was resections taken during corrective heart surgery. V and J genes seemed to be used with bias in thymic and blood repertoires. Unrelated individuals had highly overlapping thymic repertoires, as reported in related research.

Specimen: thymocytes. This sequence was found in a boy under two years old with a congenital heart defect. This sequence joins TRBV10-1 and TRBJ2-3; possibly TRBD2 for D (5 bases). CDR3 sequence reads: CASTESGDSTDTQYF. In DNA, the CDR3 is TGCGCCAGCACCGAGTCCGGGGATAGCACAGATACGCAGTATTTT.